The 32 T cell receptor beta chains reported below all come from one sample, sequenced in a study of T cell responses to AZD1222 COVID-19 vaccine. This table comes from immunoSEQ multiplex PCR, and its TCRdb copy is limited to in-frame clones, with some not included. The sample has more than 150,000 clones, more than 85% seen once. Here the sequenced sample was peripheral blood, taken on day 0 of AZD1222 vaccination. The origin of the receptors is an adult in good health.

This clone was picked up one time. The V and J genes are TRBV7-6 and TRBJ2-7; a weak D match, TRBD1 (6 bases). The ends were cut back, 3 bases at V and 3 bases at J, with 12 bases in the middle. This CDR3 is 14 amino acids long. CDR1 is SGHVS, CDR2 FNYEAQ, per germline. Here the CDR3 DNA reads TGTGCCAGCAGCTTTACGGGACAAATCTACGAGCAGTACTTC. It translates to CASSFTGQIYEQYF. The whole variable domain, filled in from reference TRBV7-6 and TRBJ2-7, reads GAGVSQSPRYKVTKRGQDVALRCDPISGHVSLYWYRQALGQGPEFLTYFNYEAQQDKSGLPNDRFSAERPEGSISTLTIQRTEQRDSAMYRCASSFTGQIYEQYFGPGTRLTVT.

The genes are TRBV7-9 and TRBJ2-7; TRBD1 matches at 11 bases. V was pared by 5 bases and J by 7 bases, with 7 bases of the junction left unmatched. Germline values: CDR1 SEHNR, CDR2 FQNEAQ (reference sequence). CDR3 length: 14 amino acids. This CDR3 is CASSPWTGGQEQYF. The CDR3 coding sequence is TGTGCCAGCAGCCCCTGGACAGGGGGCCAAGAGCAGTACTTC.

The chain has TRBV7-2 and TRBJ2-7; 7 nucleotides agree with TRBD1. The V gene's germline CDR1 is SGHTA and CDR2 FQGNSA. With V trimmed by 3 bases and J by 2 bases, 1 base remained unmatched. The CDR3 runs 13 residues. The CDR3 region has the DNA TGTGCCAGCAGCTTTCAGGGGGCCTACGAGCAGTACTTC. As protein: CASSFQGAYEQYF.

V is TRBV11-2 and J is TRBJ2-5; TRBD1 is a possible D gene (5 bases). V dropped 5 bases and J dropped 3 bases, with 19 bases sitting between them. The CDR3 covers 16 residues. Per the germline V gene, CDR1 is SGHAT and CDR2 is FQNNGV. CDR3 nucleotide sequence: TGTGCCAGCAGCCAATTAGACAGAGTTACAAAAGAGACCCAGTACTTC. Its protein product is CASSQLDRVTKETQYF.

The V gene is TRBV7-2, the J gene TRBJ2-7; 8 bases are a match to TRBD2. The V gene's germline CDR1 is SGHTA and CDR2 FQGNSA. V dropped 9 bases and J dropped 0; count of bases not matched to a gene: 4. This CDR3 is built from 13 residues. The CDR3 sequence is CARPSGSSYEQYF. DNA for the CDR3: TGTGCCAGACCCAGCGGGAGCTCCTACGAGCAGTACTTC. Supplemented by reference TRBV7-2 and TRBJ2-7, the full variable domain reads GAGVSQSPSNKVTEKGKDVELRCDPISGHTALYWYRQSLGQGLEFLIYFQGNSAPDKSGLPSDRFSAERTGGSVSTLTIQRTQQEDSAVYLCARPSGSSYEQYFGPGTRLTVT.

The chain has TRBV28 and TRBJ2-7; TRBD2 matches 8 bases. CDR3 length: 12 amino acids. V was pared by 6 bases and J by 6 bases, with 4 bases of the junction left unmatched. Germline values: CDR1 MDHEN, CDR2 SYDVKM. Here the CDR3 DNA reads TGTGCCAGCAGCCGGGAGGGTGCCGAGCAGTACTTC. It is translated as CASSREGAEQYF.

The genes are TRBV7-9 and TRBJ2-5; 11 positions agree with TRBD1. The V gene's germline CDR1 is SEHNR and CDR2 FQNEAQ (reference sequence). The junction had 8 bases not matched to a gene; V was cut back by 1 base and J by 4 bases. The CDR3 covers 17 residues. This chain's CDR3 is CASSLGDRGIGRETQYF. Written as DNA, the CDR3 is TGTGCCAGCAGCTTAGGGGACAGGGGGATAGGGCGAGAGACCCAGTACTTC.

The rearrangement joins TRBV6-5 to TRBJ1-4, with D perhaps matching TRBD1 (6 bases). This CDR3 is 15 amino acids long. V was cut by 4 bases and J by 8 bases, with 17 bases left in between. CDR1 is MNHEY and CDR2 is SVGAGI in the germline V gene. As DNA, the CDR3 is TGTGCCAGCAGTTTGGGGGCCGGGTTGAAAGAAAAACTGTTTTTT. It is translated as CASSLGAGLKEKLFF.

In this sample, this clone turned up once. This chain connects TRBV2 to TRBJ2-3; tentatively, D is TRBD2 (5 bases). The length of the CDR3 is 14 residues. Germline CDR1 reads SNHLY; CDR2 reads FYNNEI. With 6 bases removed from V and 4 bases from J, the gap between germline ends came to 14 bases. CDR3 sequence: CASRAGNFADTQYF. CDR3 in DNA: TGTGCCAGCAGGGCCGGGAATTTCGCAGATACGCAGTATTTT.

The genes are TRBV7-2 and TRBJ1-5, with D hard to call. Germline values: CDR1 SGHTA, CDR2 FQGNSA. There are 15 residues in the CDR3. Trimming left V 1 base short and J 3 bases short, with 10 bases between. The CDR3 nucleotides read TGTGCCAGCAGCTTAGTCGTGTCTTTCAATCAGCCCCAGCATTTT. Residues: CASSLVVSFNQPQHF.

A note on this clone: Sequence at one end of the junction differs from germline and may be a read error. The chain uses TRBV7-7 and TRBJ2-2, with D perhaps TRBD1 or TRBD2 (6 bases each). Germline assignment: CDR1 SSHAT and CDR2 FNYEAQ (reference sequence). The CDR3 spans 15 residues. This chain's CDR3 is CASTTGGRDTGELFF. CDR3 in DNA: TGTGCTAGCACCACCGGGGGCCGGGACACCGGGGAGCTGTTTTTT.

The table lists this clone with a count of one. The V gene is TRBV5-1, the J gene TRBJ2-7; 7 bases agree with TRBD1. CDR3 length: 13 amino acids. In germline, CDR1 is SGHRS, CDR2 YFSETQ. V was clipped by 4 bases and J by 4 bases; unmatched bases: 5. The CDR3 region is CASSDPGGYEQYF. The CDR3, as DNA: TGCGCCAGCAGCGATCCAGGGGGTTACGAGCAGTACTTC.

The V and J genes are TRBV2 and TRBJ2-6; D is uncertain. The V end was cut by 2 bases, the J end by 0 bases, with 5 bases between. The CDR3 is 15 residues long. Germline V gene sequence: CDR1 SNHLY, CDR2 FYNNEI. CDR3 nucleotides: TGTGCCAGCAGTGAAAGGAACTCTGGGGCCAACGTCCTGACTTTC. Its translation is CASSERNSGANVLTF.

This chain links TRBV25-1 with TRBJ1-2, with a possible D match to TRBD1 (6 bases). The CDR3 extends over 14 amino acids. The V gene lost 1 base and the J gene lost 3 bases, with 9 bases spanning the gap. Germline lookup yields CDR1 MGHDK and CDR2 SYGVNS. CDR3 sequence: CASSELGAHYGYTF. The CDR3 DNA is TGTGCCAGCAGTGAATTGGGGGCCCACTATGGCTACACCTTC.

The V and J genes are TRBV7-8 and TRBJ2-1; 7 nucleotides agree with TRBD2. The germline gives CDR1 SGHVS, CDR2 FQNEAQ. There are 17 residues in the CDR3. V trimming: 3 bases; J trimming: 0 bases; junction bases outside the gene matches: 8. CDR3 DNA sequence: TGTGCCAGCAGCTTCCGGTTGGGCGGGAGCTCCTACAATGAGCAGTTCTTC. Protein sequence: CASSFRLGGSSYNEQFF.

V is TRBV11-3 and J is TRBJ2-1; the match to TRBD1 covers 7 bases. The CDR3 consists of 15 residues. Germline lookup yields CDR1 SGHNT and CDR2 YENEEA. V lost 4 bases, J lost 0 bases, and 3 bases stayed unmatched. CDR3 sequence reads: CASSSSGGSYNEQFF. DNA of the CDR3: TGTGCCAGCAGCTCCTCAGGGGGCTCCTACAATGAGCAGTTCTTC.

This rearrangement joins TRBV11-3 to TRBJ2-6, with no clear D. Germline CDR1 reads SGHNT; CDR2 reads YENEEA. The CDR3 sequence is 11 residues long. V lost 7 bases, J lost 4 bases, and 2 bases lay in between. The CDR3 loop reads CASTGANVLTF. In DNA form, the CDR3 reads TGTGCCAGCACCGGGGCCAACGTCCTGACTTTC.

This clone showed up just once. V usage is TRBV7-8 and J usage is TRBJ1-2, with a tentative D call TRBD1 (5 bases). V lost 2 bases to trimming and J lost 3 bases, with 7 bases between them. Germline CDR1 SGHVS, CDR2 FQNEAQ. The CDR3 spans 13 residues. The CDR3 loop reads CASSLMGHYGYTF. The CDR3 DNA sequence: TGTGCCAGCAGCTTAATGGGGCACTATGGCTACACCTTC.

The rearrangement links TRBV6-5 to TRBJ2-5; D might be TRBD1 (6 bases). Trimming pared 5 bases from V and 1 base from J, leaving 11 bases between. CDR3 size: 14 residues. Germline V lookup: CDR1 MNHEY, CDR2 SVGAGI. The CDR3 DNA reads TGTGCCAGCAGTAGACAGGAACGCCAAGAGACCCAGTACTTC. This encodes CASSRQERQETQYF.

V gene TRBV29-1 combines with J gene TRBJ1-4; 9 bases are a match to TRBD1. The junction had 6 bases not matched to a gene; V was cut back by 4 bases and J by 6 bases. Germline CDR1 is SQVTM and CDR2 is ANQGSEA. This CDR3 is 14 amino acids long. The CDR3 nucleotides are TGCAGCGTTGCGGGACAGGGTTTAGATGAAAAACTGTTTTTT. Protein sequence: CSVAGQGLDEKLFF.

The chain recombines TRBV6-1 with TRBJ1-1; unclear D gene. This CDR3 spans 15 amino acids. V lost 2 bases to trimming and J lost 4 bases, with 14 bases between them. CDR1 is MNHNS and CDR2 is SASEGT in the germline V gene. The CDR3 DNA reads TGTGCCAGCAGTGAATATCCCGGCGGGGTCACTGAAGCTTTCTTT. Protein sequence: CASSEYPGGVTEAFF.

V is TRBV5-1 and J is TRBJ1-2, with a weak D call TRBD1 (5 bases). V lost 4 bases and J 8 bases, leaving 21 bases between the germline ends. The CDR3 consists of 15 residues. The germline V gene has CDR1 SGHRS and CDR2 YFSETQ. The CDR3 protein is CASSRNRDQYSGYTF. The CDR3 DNA is TGCGCCAGCAGCCGAAACCGGGACCAATATAGCGGCTACACCTTC.

The rearrangement uses TRBV7-9 and TRBJ1-2; TRBD1 matches at 8 bases. CDR1 and CDR2 from the germline V gene are SEHNR and FQNEAQ (reference sequence). V shed 2 bases, J shed 6 bases, and the junction held 11 bases outside the gene matches. The CDR3 loop spans 16 amino acids. CDR3 coding DNA: TGTGCCAGCAGCTTAAAACTCCAGGGGGCTTTAAATGGCTACACCTTC. Amino acid sequence: CASSLKLQGALNGYTF.

The CDR3 is CASQAGAPNSNTEAFF. In DNA form, the CDR3 reads TGTGCCAGCCAGGCAGGGGCCCCGAATTCAAACACTGAAGCTTTCTTT. This sequence joins TRBV21-1 and TRBJ1-1; TRBD1 is taken as the D call from the table, unchecked against the DNA. TRBV21-1 is noted as a pseudogene. The CDR3 runs 16 residues.

J is TRBJ1-2 and V is TRBV10-2; D is uncertain. Germline values: CDR1 WSHSY, CDR2 SAAADI. The CDR3 length is 13 residues. Trimming pared 0 bases from V and 6 bases from J, leaving 8 bases between. In nucleotides, the CDR3 is TGCGCCAGCAGTGAGTCCCCAGTAGATGGCTACACCTTC. This encodes CASSESPVDGYTF.

This chain uses TRBV6-5 with TRBJ2-7, with D hard to call. The CDR3 covers 14 residues. Germline lookup yields CDR1 MNHEY and CDR2 SVGAGI. Trimming stripped 6 bases from V and 3 bases from J, with 15 bases between. The CDR3 loop reads CASRRTRKDYEQYF. CDR3 in DNA: TGTGCCAGCAGAAGGACCCGGAAAGACTACGAGCAGTACTTC.

The V call is TRBV2, the J call TRBJ2-1; D is possibly TRBD1 (5 bases). The V gene lost 8 bases and the J gene lost 12 bases, with 14 bases spanning the gap. This CDR3 comprises 11 residues. Germline loops: CDR1 SNHLY, CDR2 FYNNEI. The CDR3: CASWGRVGQFF. The CDR3, as DNA: TGTGCCAGCTGGGGCAGGGTTGGGCAGTTCTTC.

The chain couples TRBV12-5 to TRBJ2-1; 10 bases are a match to TRBD2. Germline CDR1 is LGHNT and CDR2 is FRNRAP. Unmatched junction bases numbered 13, after V lost 2 bases and J lost 6 bases. The CDR3 covers 18 residues. CDR3 protein: CASGLPRGLAGVGNEQFF. The CDR3 region has the DNA TGTGCTAGTGGTTTGCCCCGCGGGCTAGCGGGAGTCGGCAATGAGCAGTTCTTC.

The chain employs TRBV7-2 and TRBJ2-1; perhaps TRBD1 as D (5 bases). CDR1 SGHTA and CDR2 FQGNSA come from the germline V gene. The V gene lost 2 bases and the J gene lost 3 bases, with 8 bases spanning the gap. The CDR3 is 14 residues long. CDR3 coding DNA: TGTGCCAGCAGCTTATCAGGGAACTACAATGAGCAGTTCTTC. This translates into CASSLSGNYNEQFF.

This clone has just one count. The chain carries TRBV2 and TRBJ2-7; D unclear. The CDR3 is 12 residues long. V lost 5 bases, J lost 1 base, and 6 bases lay in between. The germline gives CDR1 SNHLY, CDR2 FYNNEI. In DNA form, the CDR3 reads TGTGCCAGCAGTACAACTTCCTACGAGCAGTACTTC. Its protein is CASSTTSYEQYF.

The chain employs TRBV7-2 and TRBJ2-3; tentatively, D is TRBD2 (5 bases). V lost 1 base, J lost 6 bases, and 20 bases lay in between. CDR3 length equals 17 residues. Germline CDR1 and CDR2: SGHTA and FQGNSA. CDR3 residues: CASSLEGARRRVDTQYF. The CDR3 coding sequence is TGTGCCAGCAGCTTAGAGGGAGCGCGAAGAAGGGTTGATACGCAGTATTTT.

The chain links TRBV6-5 to TRBJ1-2; possible D gene TRBD1, 6 bases. Looked up from germline, CDR1 is MNHEY and CDR2 is SVGAGI. The V gene lost 4 bases and the J gene lost 7 bases, with 13 bases spanning the gap. There are 13 residues in the CDR3. The CDR3 DNA sequence: TGTGCCAGCAGTTTACAGGGAGTCGGTGGCTACACCTTC. As protein: CASSLQGVGGYTF.